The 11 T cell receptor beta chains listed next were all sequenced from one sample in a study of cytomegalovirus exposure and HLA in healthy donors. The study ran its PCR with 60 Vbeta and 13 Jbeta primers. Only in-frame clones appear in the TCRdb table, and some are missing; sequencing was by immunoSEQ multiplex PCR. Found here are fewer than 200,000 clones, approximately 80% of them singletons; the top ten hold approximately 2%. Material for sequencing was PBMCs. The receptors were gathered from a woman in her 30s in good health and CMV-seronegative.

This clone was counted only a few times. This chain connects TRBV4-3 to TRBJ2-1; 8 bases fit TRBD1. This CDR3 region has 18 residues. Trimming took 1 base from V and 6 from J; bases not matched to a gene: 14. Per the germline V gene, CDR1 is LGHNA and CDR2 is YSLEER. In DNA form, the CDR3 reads TGCGCCAGCAGCCAAGTCCATGCCACAGGGGGGCCCGTCAATGAGCAGTTCTTC. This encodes CASSQVHATGGPVNEQFF.

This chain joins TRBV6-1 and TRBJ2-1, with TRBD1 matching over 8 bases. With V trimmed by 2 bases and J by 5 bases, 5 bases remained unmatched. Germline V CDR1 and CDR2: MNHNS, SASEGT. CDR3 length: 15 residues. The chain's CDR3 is CASSEPGQAHNEQFF. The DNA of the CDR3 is TGTGCCAGCAGTGAACCGGGACAGGCTCACAATGAGCAGTTCTTC.

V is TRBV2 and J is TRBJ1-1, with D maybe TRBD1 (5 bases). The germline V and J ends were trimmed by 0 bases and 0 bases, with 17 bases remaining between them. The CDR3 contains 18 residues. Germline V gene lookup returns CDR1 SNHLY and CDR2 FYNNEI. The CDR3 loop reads CASSEASTPRVMNTEAFF. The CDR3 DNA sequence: TGTGCCAGCAGTGAAGCCTCGACCCCCAGGGTTATGAACACTGAAGCTTTCTTT.

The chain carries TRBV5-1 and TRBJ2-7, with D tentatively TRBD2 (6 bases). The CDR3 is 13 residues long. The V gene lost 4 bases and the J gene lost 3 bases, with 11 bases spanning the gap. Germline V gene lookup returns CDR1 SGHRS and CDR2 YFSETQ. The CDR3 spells CASSTGVGYEQYF. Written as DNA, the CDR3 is TGCGCCAGCAGCACGGGGGTGGGCTACGAGCAGTACTTC.

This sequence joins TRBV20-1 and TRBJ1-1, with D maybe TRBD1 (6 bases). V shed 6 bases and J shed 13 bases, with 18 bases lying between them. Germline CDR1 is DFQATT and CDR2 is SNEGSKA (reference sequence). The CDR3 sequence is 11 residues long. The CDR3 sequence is CSAGTQGGSFF. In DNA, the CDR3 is TGCAGTGCGGGGACACAGGGTGGCAGTTTCTTT.

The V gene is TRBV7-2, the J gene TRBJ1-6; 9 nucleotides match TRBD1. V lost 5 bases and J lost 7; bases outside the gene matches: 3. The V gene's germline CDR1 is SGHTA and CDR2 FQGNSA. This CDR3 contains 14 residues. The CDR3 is CASSRQGVNSPLHF. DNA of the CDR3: TGTGCCAGCAGCCGACAGGGGGTCAATTCACCCCTCCACTTT.

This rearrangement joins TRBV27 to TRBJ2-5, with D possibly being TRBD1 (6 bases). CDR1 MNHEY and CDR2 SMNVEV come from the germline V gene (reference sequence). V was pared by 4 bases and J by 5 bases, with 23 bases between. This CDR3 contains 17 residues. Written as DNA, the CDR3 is TGTGCCAGCAGTTCACCTCGTAGGTCCGGGGACAAGGAGACCCAGTACTTC. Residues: CASSSPRRSGDKETQYF.

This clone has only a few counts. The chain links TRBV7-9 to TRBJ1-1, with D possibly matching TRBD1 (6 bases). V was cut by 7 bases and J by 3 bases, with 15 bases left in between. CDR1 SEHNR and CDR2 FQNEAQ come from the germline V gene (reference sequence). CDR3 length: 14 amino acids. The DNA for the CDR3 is TGTGCCAGCACTATCCGGGACATCTACACTGAAGCTTTCTTT. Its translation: CASTIRDIYTEAFF.

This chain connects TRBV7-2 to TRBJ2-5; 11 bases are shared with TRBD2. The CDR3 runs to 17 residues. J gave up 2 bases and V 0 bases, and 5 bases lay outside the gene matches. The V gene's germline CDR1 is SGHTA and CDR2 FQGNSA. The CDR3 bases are TGTGCCAGCAGCTTAGCTATGACTAGCGGGGTACAAGAGACCCAGTACTTC. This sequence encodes CASSLAMTSGVQETQYF.

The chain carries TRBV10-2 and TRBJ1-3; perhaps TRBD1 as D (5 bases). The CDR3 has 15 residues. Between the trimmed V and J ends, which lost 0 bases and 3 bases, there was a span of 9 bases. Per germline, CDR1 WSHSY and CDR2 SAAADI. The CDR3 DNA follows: TGCGCCAGCAGTGAGTCCGCAGGGTTTGGAAACACCATATATTTT. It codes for CASSESAGFGNTIYF.

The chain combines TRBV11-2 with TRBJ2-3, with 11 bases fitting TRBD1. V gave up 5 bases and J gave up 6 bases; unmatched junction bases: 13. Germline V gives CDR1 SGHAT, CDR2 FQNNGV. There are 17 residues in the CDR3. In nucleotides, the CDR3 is TGTGCCAGCAGCCCCGGCCGTGGACAGGGGGCAGTCGATACGCAGTATTTT. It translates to CASSPGRGQGAVDTQYF.